Below are 20 T cell receptor beta chains sequenced from a single sample in a study of OX40 agonist ivuxolimab in advanced cancers. Assay: immunoSEQ multiplex PCR; the TCRdb copy retains only in-frame clones and omits some. The sample includes 85,000 to 100,000 clones, 80% to 90% of them seen just once. The material was CD4+ or CD8+ T cells sorted from blood, obtained in a trial of the OX40 agonist ivuxolimab. Receptors were obtained from an adult with an advanced solid tumor such as melanoma, head and neck, liver or kidney cancer.

The chain joins TRBV7-3 to TRBJ2-1; perhaps D is TRBD1 or TRBD2 (6 bases each). Per the germline V gene, CDR1 is SGHTA and CDR2 is FQGTGA. The V end was cut by 5 bases, the J end by 5 bases, with 16 bases between. CDR3 length: 15 residues. The CDR3, as DNA: TGTGCCAGCAGCGCCCAGGCCCGGGGGCACAATGAGCAGTTCTTC. It translates to CASSAQARGHNEQFF.

A few counts support this clone. V is TRBV6-1 and J is TRBJ1-2; 7 positions agree with TRBD1. CDR3 length: 17 residues. CDR1 is MNHNS, CDR2 SASEGT, per germline. V shed 0 bases, J shed 8 bases, and the junction held 15 bases outside the gene matches. The CDR3 DNA is TGTGCCAGCAGTGAAGCAGGGGCACAGGGGAGGTTTCGAGGCTACACCTTC. This gives the protein CASSEAGAQGRFRGYTF.

This chain joins TRBV18 and TRBJ2-3, with 9 bases identical to TRBD2. The ends lost 6 bases at V and 2 bases at J; junction bases unmatched: 12. Germline V CDR1 and CDR2: KGHSH, LQKENI. This CDR3 has 17 amino acids. The CDR3 sequence is CASSLLRGGGHTDTQYF. Here the CDR3 DNA reads TGTGCCAGCTCCCTGCTTCGCGGGGGGGGGCACACAGATACGCAGTATTTT.

This clone was found a few times. The CDR3 protein is CASSSNRGGQPQHF. CDR3 in DNA: TGTGCCAGCAGCTCCAATCGGGGAGGTCAGCCCCAGCATTTT. The chain is built from TRBV11-2 and TRBJ1-5, with no clear D. With 4 bases removed from V and 6 bases from J, the gap between germline ends came to 13 bases. The germline CDR1 and CDR2 sequences are SGHAT and FQNNGV. The CDR3 extends over 14 amino acids. The variable domain in full, completed from reference TRBV11-2 and TRBJ1-5, reads EAGVAQSPRYKIIEKRQSVAFWCNPISGHATLYWYQQILGQGPKLLIQFQNNGVVDDSQLPKDRFSAERLKGVDSTLKIQPAKLEDSAVYLCASSSNRGGQPQHFGDGTRLSIL.

The chain links TRBV25-1 to TRBJ2-5; 9 nucleotides match TRBD1. Unmatched junction bases numbered 6, after V lost 3 bases and J lost 4 bases. Germline values: CDR1 MGHDK, CDR2 SYGVNS. This CDR3 spans 15 amino acids. This CDR3 reads CASSDPGQGTETQYF. DNA for the CDR3: TGTGCCAGCAGTGATCCCGGACAGGGGACAGAGACCCAGTACTTC.

The chain combines TRBV6-5 with TRBJ2-1; D is undetermined. The germline V gene encodes CDR1 MNHEY and CDR2 SVGAGI. The CDR3 is 13 amino acids. Trimming took off 1 base at V and 5 bases at J, with 6 bases between the two ends. The CDR3 protein is CASSYWADNEQFF. In nucleotides, the CDR3 is TGTGCCAGCAGTTACTGGGCTGACAATGAGCAGTTCTTC.

The chain is built from TRBV30 and TRBJ2-7; 8 nucleotides align to TRBD1. Germline CDR1 GTSNPN, CDR2 SVGIG (reference sequence). The CDR3 loop spans 14 amino acids. The trim removed 3 bases at V and 6 bases at J, leaving 10 bases unmatched. CDR3 sequence: CAWSKDREGLEQYF. The CDR3 nucleotides are TGTGCCTGGAGCAAGGACAGGGAAGGGCTCGAGCAGTACTTC.

The V and J genes are TRBV27 and TRBJ1-2; 9 nucleotides match TRBD1. V dropped 4 bases and J dropped 5; count of bases not matched to a gene: 2. The CDR3 loop spans 13 amino acids. Germline V gene sequence: CDR1 MNHEY, CDR2 SMNVEV (reference sequence). The CDR3 region has the DNA TGTGCCAGCAGTTCGGGACAGGGATATGGCTACACCTTC. Residues: CASSSGQGYGYTF.

The chain uses TRBV18 and TRBJ2-3, with D perhaps given as TRBD1 or TRBD2 (5 bases each). The germline V gene has CDR1 KGHSH and CDR2 LQKENI. The V end was cut by 6 bases, the J end by 5 bases, with 18 bases between. The CDR3 contains 15 residues. The DNA for the CDR3 is TGTGCCAGCTCGCCGGGACCCCAGAGGGAAGATACGCAGTATTTT. Amino acid sequence: CASSPGPQREDTQYF.

The chain carries TRBV30 and TRBJ2-1; tentatively, D is TRBD1 or TRBD2 (5 bases each). The germline V and J ends were trimmed by 3 bases and 5 bases, with 20 bases remaining between them. Germline CDR1 GTSNPN, CDR2 SVGIG (reference sequence). The CDR3 is made up of 16 amino acids. CDR3 DNA: TGTGCCTGGAGGGCAGCGACGGTATCGGGACACAATGAGCAGTTCTTC. Translated, it gives CAWRAATVSGHNEQFF. The whole variable domain, filled in from reference TRBV30 and TRBJ2-1, reads SQTIHQWPATLVQPVGSPLSLECTVEGTSNPNLYWYRQAAGRGLQLLFYSVGIGQISSEVPQNLSASRPQDRQFILSSKKLLLSDSGFYLCAWRAATVSGHNEQFFGPGTRLTVL.

The rearrangement joins TRBV4-3 to TRBJ1-3; D is possibly TRBD1 (5 bases). The germline V and J ends were trimmed by 0 bases and 7 bases, with 16 bases remaining between them. This CDR3 has 16 amino acids. The V gene's germline CDR1 is LGHNA and CDR2 YSLEER. The CDR3: CASSQDSQGVRNTIYF. DNA for the CDR3: TGCGCCAGCAGCCAAGATTCGCAGGGCGTGAGGAACACCATATATTTT.

This clone has a handful of counts. At the DNA level, this CDR3 is encoded by other sequences in the same sample as well. The V call is TRBV30, the J call TRBJ1-1; D uncertain. Trimming left V 0 bases short and J 1 base short, with 6 bases between. The CDR3 covers 13 residues. The germline V gene encodes CDR1 GTSNPN and CDR2 SVGIG (reference sequence). The CDR3 reads CAWSVRENTEAFF. CDR3 coding DNA: TGTGCCTGGAGTGTACGGGAGAACACTGAAGCTTTCTTT.

V is TRBV30 and J is TRBJ1-5; D not resolved. Deletions cut 2 bases from V and 4 bases from J, with 9 bases between. This CDR3 comprises 13 residues. Germline V CDR1 and CDR2: GTSNPN, SVGIG (reference sequence). CDR3 DNA sequence: TGTGCCTGGAGTCGGCAAGTTAATCAGCCCCAGCATTTT. This translates into CAWSRQVNQPQHF.

Of note for this clone: A junction end diverges from the germline sequence, so it may reflect a read error. Other DNA sequences within the sample encode an identical CDR3. The chain has TRBV5-1 and TRBJ2-5; tentatively, D is TRBD1 or TRBD2 (5 bases each). Germline lookup yields CDR1 SGHRS and CDR2 YFSETQ. The CDR3 totals 14 residues. The CDR3 protein is CASSTGTGKETQYF. The CDR3 coding sequence is TGCGCCAGCAGCACGGGGACCGGAAAAGAAACCCAGTACTTC.

This chain joins TRBV30 and TRBJ1-6; D is perhaps TRBD1 (6 bases). The CDR3 runs to 13 residues. The V and J ends lost 4 bases and 10 bases respectively, with 14 bases between them. The V gene's germline CDR1 is GTSNPN and CDR2 SVGIG (reference sequence). The CDR3 loop reads CAWTGGGSSPLHF. Written as DNA, the CDR3 is TGTGCCTGGACGGGGGGGGGCTCCTCACCCCTCCACTTT.

The chain joins TRBV4-3 to TRBJ2-2; D remains ambiguous. V lost 5 bases to trimming and J lost 1 base, with 5 bases between them. Germline V gives CDR1 LGHNA, CDR2 YSLEER. This CDR3 comprises 13 residues. In DNA, the CDR3 is TGCGCCAGCAGCGGAGAGAACACCGGGGAGCTGTTTTTT. It is translated as CASSGENTGELFF.

The genes are TRBV7-9 and TRBJ2-3; 7 nucleotides match TRBD2. Unmatched junction bases numbered 7, after V lost 2 bases and J lost 5 bases. The CDR3 totals 15 residues. Germline V CDR1 and CDR2: SEHNR, FQNEAQ (reference sequence). The CDR3, as DNA: TGTGCCAGCAGCTTATCCGTTGCGGGGGAAGATACGCAGTATTTT. Translated: CASSLSVAGEDTQYF.

The rearrangement uses TRBV5-1 and TRBJ2-3, with 8 bases matching TRBD2. This CDR3 region has 15 residues. The V and J ends lost 7 bases and 1 base, in that order; junction bases with no gene match: 8. CDR1 and CDR2 (germline): SGHRS, YFSETQ. CDR3 residues: CASCPGGGGTDTQYF. The CDR3, as DNA: TGCGCCAGCTGCCCCGGGGGGGGCGGCACAGATACGCAGTATTTT.

The chain employs TRBV28 and TRBJ1-5, with 7 bases aligning to TRBD1. From germline, CDR1 is MDHEN and CDR2 SYDVKM. V dropped 7 bases and J dropped 4; count of bases not matched to a gene: 10. The CDR3 has 15 residues. The CDR3 loop is CASIPGAGGNQPQHF. The CDR3 DNA sequence: TGTGCCAGCATCCCTGGGGCAGGGGGGAATCAGCCCCAGCATTTT. The full variable domain, completed using reference TRBV28 and TRBJ1-5, is DVKVTQSSRYLVKRTGEKVFLECVQDMDHENMFWYRQDPGLGLRLIYFSYDVKMKEKGDIPEGYSVSREKKERFSLILESASTNQTSMYLCASIPGAGGNQPQHFGDGTRLSIL.

The CDR3 sequence: CASSYSFGGGQETQYF. The CDR3 nucleotides read TGTGCCAGCAGTTACTCCTTTGGGGGTGGCCAAGAGACCCAGTACTTC. This chain uses TRBV6-6 with TRBJ2-5; the D gene could be TRBD1 or TRBD2 (5 bases each). The germline V gene has CDR1 MNHNY and CDR2 SVGAGI (reference sequence). This CDR3 has 16 residues. Trimming left V 0 bases short and J 1 base short, with 12 bases between.